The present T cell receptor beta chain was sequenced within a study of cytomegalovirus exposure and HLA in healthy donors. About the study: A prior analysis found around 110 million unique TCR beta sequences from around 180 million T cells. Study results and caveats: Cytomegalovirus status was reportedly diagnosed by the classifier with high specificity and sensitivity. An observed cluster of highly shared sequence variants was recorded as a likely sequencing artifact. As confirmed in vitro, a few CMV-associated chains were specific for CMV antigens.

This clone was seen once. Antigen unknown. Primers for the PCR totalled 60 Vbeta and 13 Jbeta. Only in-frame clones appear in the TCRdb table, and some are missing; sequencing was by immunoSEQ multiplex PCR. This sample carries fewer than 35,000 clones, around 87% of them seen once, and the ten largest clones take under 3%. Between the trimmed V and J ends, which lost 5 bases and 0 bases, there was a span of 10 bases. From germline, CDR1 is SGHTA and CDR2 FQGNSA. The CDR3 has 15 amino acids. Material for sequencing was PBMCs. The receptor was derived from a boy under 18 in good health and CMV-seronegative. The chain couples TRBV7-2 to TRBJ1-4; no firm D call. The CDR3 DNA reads TGTGCCAGCAGCCAACCAGAAGCAACTAATGAAAAACTGTTTTTT. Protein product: CASSQPEATNEKLFF.